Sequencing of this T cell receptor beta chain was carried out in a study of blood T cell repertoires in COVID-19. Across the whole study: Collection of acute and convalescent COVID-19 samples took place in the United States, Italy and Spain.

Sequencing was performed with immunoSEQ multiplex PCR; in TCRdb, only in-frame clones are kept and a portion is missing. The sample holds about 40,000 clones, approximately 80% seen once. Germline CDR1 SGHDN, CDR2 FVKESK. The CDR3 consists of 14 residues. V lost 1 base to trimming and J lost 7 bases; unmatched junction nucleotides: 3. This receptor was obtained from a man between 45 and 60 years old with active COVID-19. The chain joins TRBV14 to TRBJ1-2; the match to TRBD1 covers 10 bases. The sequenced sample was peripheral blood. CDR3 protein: CASSQGQGAFGYTF. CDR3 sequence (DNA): TGTGCCAGCAGCCAAGGACAGGGGGCGTTTGGCTACACCTTC.